The table lists the clone carrying this TCR beta chain with many counts. The sample is drawn from a study of T-cell memory formation after mild COVID-19. Trimming removed 3 bases from V and 4 bases from J, with 11 bases in between. The germline gives CDR1 SGHTA, CDR2 FQGTGA. The CDR3 runs to 14 residues. TCRdb fed the 5' RACE reads into MiXCR, producing one record per CDR3 protein. There are some 450,000 distinct CDR3 sequences in the sample; more than 15% occur only once, and roughly 21% lies in the top ten. This receptor was identified in a man aged 18 to 30 who had mild COVID-19 (a few samples of this study predate the infection). Cell type and time point are not known. The sequencing input was PBMCs or a T cell subset sorted from them (not recorded which). The V gene is TRBV7-3, the J gene TRBJ2-3; D not resolved. CDR3 loop: CASSLKMVPDTQYF. The CDR3 DNA reads as TGTGCCAGCAGCTTGAAAATGGTCCCAGATACGCAGTATTTT.